One sample yielded the 26 T cell receptor beta chains listed below, sequenced in a study of vaccination effects on CD4 cells after COVID-19. TCRdb keeps only in-frame clones here, not all; method: immunoSEQ multiplex PCR. The top ten clones hold around 8.1% of a sample with tens of thousands of clones, roughly 72% of them seen once. For these receptors, no antigen is known. Having been cultured for roughly 10 days, the cells underwent CD4+ T cell isolation. The specimen was CD4+ T cells from PBMCs cultured without peptide, collected before COVID-19 vaccination. The source is a human donor who had a prior SARS-CoV-2 infection.

The chain recombines TRBV7-2 with TRBJ2-4, with a tentative D call TRBD1 (7 bases). This CDR3 region has 17 residues. Deletions cut 4 bases from V and 0 bases from J, with 16 bases between. Germline CDR1 SGHTA, CDR2 FQGNSA. CDR3 coding DNA: TGTGCCAGCAGCTCAGGGGGGCCTGGACTAGCCAAAAACATTCAGTACTTC. It yields the protein CASSSGGPGLAKNIQYF.

The V call is TRBV6-5, the J call TRBJ1-6; TRBD1 might be the D (6 bases). CDR1 and CDR2 (germline): MNHEY, SVGAGI. The CDR3 sequence is 14 residues long. Trimming cost V 2 bases and J 6 bases, with 8 bases left between them. The CDR3 coding sequence is TGTGCCAGCAGTTACCAGGGGTTTAATTCACCCCTCCACTTT. The encoded protein is CASSYQGFNSPLHF.

This rearrangement joins TRBV4-1 to TRBJ2-1, with 13 positions matching TRBD2. J lost 5 bases, V lost 4 bases, and 5 bases had no gene match. The CDR3 runs to 16 residues. Germline V gene data show CDR1 as MGHRA and CDR2 as YSYEKL. CDR3 amino acids: CASSPGLAGQDNEQFF. The CDR3 DNA is TGCGCCAGCAGCCCGGGACTAGCGGGACAGGACAATGAGCAGTTCTTC.

The gene calls are TRBV27 and TRBJ2-5; the match to TRBD2 covers 12 bases. Germline V gives CDR1 MNHEY, CDR2 SMNVEV (reference sequence). The CDR3 sequence is 16 residues long. V shed 5 bases, J shed 2 bases, and the junction held 6 bases outside the gene matches. The CDR3: CASSITSGRSQETQYF. CDR3 in DNA: TGTGCCAGCAGTATCACTAGCGGGAGGTCTCAAGAGACCCAGTACTTC.

The chain carries TRBV5-1 and TRBJ2-7, with 13 nucleotides matching TRBD2. This CDR3 has 21 amino acids. With 5 bases clipped from V and 1 base from J, the junction kept 21 bases outside the gene matches. The germline V gene encodes CDR1 SGHRS and CDR2 YFSETQ. CDR3 sequence reads: CASSYKGDTGTSGTKSYEQYF. The CDR3 DNA is TGCGCCAGCAGTTATAAGGGTGATACCGGGACTAGCGGGACAAAATCCTACGAGCAGTACTTC.

The chain employs TRBV28 and TRBJ2-3, with D perhaps matching TRBD1 (6 bases). Trimming took 1 base from V and 6 from J, leaving 11 bases between them. The CDR3 loop spans 14 amino acids. Per the germline V gene, CDR1 is MDHEN and CDR2 is SYDVKM. CDR3 amino acids: CASSLSRGMDTQYF. The CDR3 coding sequence is TGTGCCAGCAGTTTATCGAGGGGGATGGATACGCAGTATTTT.

The chain recombines TRBV6-1 with TRBJ1-6; D ambiguous. Between the trimmed V and J ends, which lost 1 base and 9 bases, there was a span of 7 bases. CDR3 length equals 13 residues. In germline, CDR1 is MNHNS, CDR2 SASEGT. CDR3 protein: CASSEVGGSPLHF. CDR3 in DNA: TGTGCCAGCAGTGAAGTTGGAGGTTCACCCCTCCACTTT.

The table lists this clone with a few counts. The chain combines TRBV19 with TRBJ1-6; D not certain. This CDR3 region has 13 residues. Trimming removed 9 bases at V and 0 bases at J, with 6 bases between. Germline assignment: CDR1 LNHDA and CDR2 SQIVND (reference sequence). In DNA, the CDR3 is TGTGCCAGCGCCGGCTCCTATAATTCACCCCTCCACTTT. Amino acid sequence: CASAGSYNSPLHF.

The chain carries TRBV3-1 (or the pseudogene TRBV3-2) and TRBJ1-1; weak D call: TRBD1 (5 bases). Germline CDR1 and CDR2: LGHDT and YNNKEL (reference sequence). The ends were cut back, 4 bases at V and 1 base at J, with 16 bases in the middle. The CDR3 is 16 residues long. The CDR3 protein is CASSLNSGGANTEAFF. The CDR3, as DNA: TGTGCCAGCAGCCTTAACTCCGGGGGAGCGAACACTGAAGCTTTCTTT.

In DNA, the CDR3 is TGTGCCAGCAGCTTGGGACCCCTTAACGAGCAGTACTTC. Amino acid sequence: CASSLGPLNEQYF. The chain has TRBV5-8 and TRBJ2-7; no definite D call. Germline assignment: CDR1 SGHTS and CDR2 YDEGEE. This CDR3 has 13 amino acids. The V gene lost 0 bases and the J gene lost 5 bases, with 9 bases spanning the gap.

The genes are TRBV7-9 and TRBJ1-2; TRBD1 is a possible D gene (6 bases). CDR3 length: 16 residues. V lost 8 bases and J lost 6, with 25 bases in between. Germline values: CDR1 SEHNR, CDR2 FQNEAQ (reference sequence). The CDR3 nucleotides read TGTGCCAGCGGGACATACGGATCCGATGAACTAGATGGCTACACCTTC. Protein: CASGTYGSDELDGYTF.

This chain uses TRBV11-3 with TRBJ2-3; D might be TRBD2 (7 bases). Germline V gene sequence: CDR1 SGHNT, CDR2 YENEEA. The CDR3 is made up of 14 amino acids. With 1 base removed from V and 4 bases from J, the gap between germline ends came to 9 bases. The CDR3 DNA sequence: TGTGCCAGCAGCTTAGCGGGGGGCCCAGATACGCAGTATTTT. It encodes CASSLAGGPDTQYF. Combining the CDR3 with reference TRBV11-3 and TRBJ2-3 gives the whole variable domain EAGVVQSPRYKIIEKKQPVAFWCNPISGHNTLYWYLQNLGQGPELLIRYENEEAVDDSQLPKDRFSAERLKGVDSTLKIQPAELGDSAVYLCASSLAGGPDTQYFGPGTRLTVL.

J is TRBJ2-1 and V is TRBV7-2; 9 bases line up with TRBD2. V dropped 6 bases and J dropped 4; count of bases not matched to a gene: 4. Germline lookup yields CDR1 SGHTA and CDR2 FQGNSA. The CDR3 runs to 14 residues. CDR3 DNA: TGTGCCAGCAGACCTAGCGGGATATACAATGAGCAGTTCTTC. Its protein product is CASRPSGIYNEQFF.

This clone has a single count. The genes are TRBV15 and TRBJ1-6; D is possibly TRBD1 (6 bases). The V end lost 3 bases, the J end lost 10 bases, and 16 bases lay between the germline ends. The CDR3 has 15 amino acids. Germline V CDR1 and CDR2: LNHNV, YYDKDF (reference sequence). CDR3 loop: CATSRKDAGGSPLHF. In DNA, the CDR3 is TGTGCCACCAGCAGGAAGGACGCCGGGGGCTCACCCCTCCACTTT.

The rearrangement uses TRBV19 and TRBJ2-3; 9 nucleotides align to TRBD2. CDR3 length: 18 residues. The trim removed 6 bases at V and 2 bases at J, leaving 15 bases unmatched. Germline-derived CDR1 and CDR2 are LNHDA and SQIVND (reference sequence). The CDR3 DNA reads as TGTGCCAGTAGGAAAGGCCGGCGGGAGGGCCATTACACAGATACGCAGTATTTT. It is translated as CASRKGRREGHYTDTQYF.

The chain uses TRBV5-4 and TRBJ2-2; the D gene is possibly TRBD1 (6 bases). The CDR3 length is 15 residues. V lost 4 bases and J lost 2, with 12 bases in between. CDR1 is SGHNT, CDR2 YYREEE, per germline (reference sequence). In nucleotides, the CDR3 is TGTGCCAGCAGCCCGGACAGACCAAACACCGGGGAGCTGTTTTTT. Translating gives CASSPDRPNTGELFF.

CDR3 DNA sequence: TGCGCCAGCAGCTTGGCCGGGGGTAGCACAGATACGCAGTATTTT. This translates into CASSLAGGSTDTQYF. J is TRBJ2-3 and V is TRBV5-1, with D perhaps matching TRBD2 (6 bases). This CDR3 has 15 amino acids. Germline assignment: CDR1 SGHRS and CDR2 YFSETQ. Trimming took off 0 bases at V and 0 bases at J, with 8 bases between the two ends.

This chain links TRBV29-1 with TRBJ2-1; TRBD2 might be the D (5 bases). Per the germline V gene, CDR1 is SQVTM and CDR2 is ANQGSEA. The germline V and J ends were trimmed by 0 bases and 15 bases, with 12 bases remaining between them. The CDR3 runs to 11 residues. For the CDR3, the DNA is TGCAGCGTTGAAGACGGCCGAGGAGGGTTCTTC. Translating it yields CSVEDGRGGFF.

This sequence joins TRBV9 and TRBJ1-2; unclear D gene. Trimming pared 4 bases from V and 2 bases from J, leaving 9 bases between. The CDR3 sequence is 13 residues long. CDR1 is SGDLS and CDR2 is YYNGEE in the germline V gene. The CDR3 nucleotides are TGTGCCAGCAGCCACGGACTGAACTATGGCTACACCTTC. Translation gives CASSHGLNYGYTF.

J is TRBJ2-7 and V is TRBV5-1; TRBD2 matches 7 bases. Trimming took 2 bases from V and 0 from J; bases not matched to a gene: 5. This CDR3 has 15 residues. The germline CDR1 and CDR2 sequences are SGHRS and YFSETQ. The CDR3 spells CASSFSGGGSYEQYF. The DNA for the CDR3 is TGCGCCAGCAGCTTTTCTGGGGGGGGCTCCTACGAGCAGTACTTC.

This rearrangement joins TRBV15 to TRBJ1-6; 8 bases are a match to TRBD1. The V gene end was trimmed by 3 bases and the J gene end by 9 bases; junction bases not matched to a gene: 4. The CDR3 consists of 14 residues. In germline, CDR1 is LNHNV, CDR2 YYDKDF (reference sequence). The CDR3 region has the DNA TGTGCCACCAGCAGGGACAGGGACGGTTCACCCCTCCACTTT. Translation: CATSRDRDGSPLHF.

The CDR3 DNA follows: TGTGCCAGCAGCCCCAGACAGCGGAACACTGAAGCTTTCTTT. Its translation: CASSPRQRNTEAFF. V is TRBV9 and J is TRBJ1-1; weak D call: TRBD1 (5 bases). Trimming stripped 4 bases from V and 1 base from J, with 11 bases between. The germline V gene encodes CDR1 SGDLS and CDR2 YYNGEE. This CDR3 is built from 14 residues.

The chain carries TRBV18 and TRBJ2-7; D gene ambiguous. The CDR3 covers 12 residues. V was trimmed by 3 bases and J by 6 bases, leaving 9 bases between them. CDR1 and CDR2 from the germline V gene are KGHSH and LQKENI. The CDR3 protein is CASSPNYGEQYF. The CDR3 DNA follows: TGTGCCAGCTCACCCAATTACGGCGAGCAGTACTTC.

The chain is built from TRBV6-2 or TRBV6-3 and TRBJ2-3; tentative D call: TRBD2 (6 bases). Germline values: CDR1 MNHEY, CDR2 SVGEGT. The CDR3 length is 19 residues. With 0 bases removed from V and 0 bases from J, the gap between germline ends came to 19 bases. The CDR3 protein is CASSYSWRGQKSSTDTQYF. The CDR3 nucleotides are TGTGCCAGCAGTTACTCCTGGAGGGGCCAAAAATCTAGCACAGATACGCAGTATTTT.

The chain joins TRBV9 to TRBJ1-4; D is ambiguous. Trimming took 4 bases from V and 2 from J, leaving 12 bases between them. The CDR3 is 15 amino acids. CDR1 and CDR2 (germline): SGDLS, YYNGEE. CDR3 residues: CASSRTPGTNEKLFF. The CDR3, as DNA: TGTGCCAGCAGCCGGACTCCGGGGACTAATGAAAAACTGTTTTTT.

The chain combines TRBV24-1 with TRBJ2-3; 7 bases fit TRBD1. CDR3 length: 14 residues. Trimming removed 9 bases from V and 1 base from J; junction bases left unmatched: 6. Germline V gives CDR1 KGHDR, CDR2 SFDVKD. The CDR3 sequence: CATGTGVGTDTQYF. DNA for the CDR3: TGTGCCACCGGAACAGGGGTGGGCACAGATACGCAGTATTTT.